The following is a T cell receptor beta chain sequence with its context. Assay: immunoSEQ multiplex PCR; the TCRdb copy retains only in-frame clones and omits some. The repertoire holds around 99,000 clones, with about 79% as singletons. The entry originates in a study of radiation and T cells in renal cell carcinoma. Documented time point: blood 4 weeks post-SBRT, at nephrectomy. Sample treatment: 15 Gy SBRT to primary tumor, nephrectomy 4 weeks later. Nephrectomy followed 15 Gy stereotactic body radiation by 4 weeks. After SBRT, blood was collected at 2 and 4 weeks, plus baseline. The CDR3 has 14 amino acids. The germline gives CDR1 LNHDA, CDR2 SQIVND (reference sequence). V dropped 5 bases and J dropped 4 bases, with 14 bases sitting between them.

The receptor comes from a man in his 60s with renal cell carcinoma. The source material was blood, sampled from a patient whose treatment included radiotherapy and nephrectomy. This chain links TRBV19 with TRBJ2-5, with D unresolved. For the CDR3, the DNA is TGTGCCAGTAGTCCCGGTAATCTCGGAGAGACCCAGTACTTC. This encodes CASSPGNLGETQYF.